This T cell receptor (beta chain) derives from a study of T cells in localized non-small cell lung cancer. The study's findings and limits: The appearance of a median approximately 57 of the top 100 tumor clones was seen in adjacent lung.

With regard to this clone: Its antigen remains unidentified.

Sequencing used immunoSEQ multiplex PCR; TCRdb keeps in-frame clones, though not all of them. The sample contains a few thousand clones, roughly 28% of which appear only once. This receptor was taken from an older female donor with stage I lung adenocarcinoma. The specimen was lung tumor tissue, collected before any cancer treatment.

The CDR3 sequence: CASSLGRGINEKLFF. CDR3 in DNA: TGCGCCAGCAGCTTGGGCCGAGGAATTAATGAAAAACTGTTTTTT. This chain joins TRBV5-1 and TRBJ1-4; D is unresolved. Germline values: CDR1 SGHRS, CDR2 YFSETQ. Trimming removed 0 bases at V and 4 bases at J, with 10 bases between. This CDR3 contains 15 residues.